The 7 T cell receptor beta chains given below trace back to one sample, sequenced in a study of shared clonotypes between healthy human individuals. Assay: immunoSEQ multiplex PCR; the TCRdb copy retains only in-frame clones and omits some. The table has some 2,500,000 clones, 92% seen once. Sequenced input: naive CD4+ T cells from PBMCs. Specified subset: CD45RA+ positively selected. The receptors stem from a man aged 18 to 29 in good health. Some clones in this sample may be carry-over from other donors' samples.

The chain employs TRBV28 and TRBJ2-3; TRBD1 is a possible D gene (6 bases). The V end was cut by 7 bases, the J end by 4 bases, with 18 bases between. Germline V gene data show CDR1 as MDHEN and CDR2 as SYDVKM. This CDR3 comprises 15 residues. The CDR3, as DNA: TGTGCCAGCACCGCAAGGGGGACCATGGCAGATACGCAGTATTTT. Translated, it gives CASTARGTMADTQYF.

The chain links TRBV4-3 to TRBJ2-7, with D possibly TRBD2 on 5 matching bases. V was shortened by 0 bases and J by 5 bases, with 14 bases between the two germline ends. The CDR3 contains 15 residues. Germline CDR1 reads LGHNA; CDR2 reads YSLEER. The CDR3 sequence is CASSQDLLRADEQYF. The CDR3 DNA sequence: TGCGCCAGCAGCCAAGATTTACTGAGGGCGGACGAGCAGTACTTC.

The V gene is TRBV6-5, the J gene TRBJ1-1, with 8 bases identical to TRBD1. The V and J ends lost 7 bases and 2 bases, in that order; junction bases with no gene match: 9. Germline CDR1 MNHEY, CDR2 SVGAGI. This CDR3 spans 15 amino acids. As DNA, the CDR3 is TGTGCCAGCACTAGGAAGGGGACAGGCAACACTGAAGCTTTCTTT. This sequence encodes CASTRKGTGNTEAFF.

This sequence joins TRBV4-1 and TRBJ2-1, with 10 nucleotides matching TRBD2. There are 15 residues in the CDR3. The trim removed 4 bases at V and 3 bases at J, leaving 3 bases unmatched. CDR1 MGHRA and CDR2 YSYEKL come from the germline V gene. As DNA, the CDR3 is TGCGCCAGCAGCCCGGGGACTAGCGACTACAATGAGCAGTTCTTC. Amino acid sequence: CASSPGTSDYNEQFF.

The chain has TRBV7-2 and TRBJ2-2, with 7 positions matching TRBD2. The germline V gene encodes CDR1 SGHTA and CDR2 FQGNSA. This CDR3 has 14 residues. Trimming at V came to 6 bases and at J to 5 bases, leaving 6 bases not matched to a gene. CDR3 coding DNA: TGTGCCAGCAGGCGGGCGGGAGCTACCGGGGAGCTGTTTTTT. Its translation is CASRRAGATGELFF.

The J gene is TRBJ2-7, the V gene TRBV19, with TRBD2 matching over 10 bases. V lost 5 bases to trimming and J lost 0 bases; unmatched junction nucleotides: 7. The CDR3 contains 16 residues. Germline-derived CDR1 and CDR2 are LNHDA and SQIVND (reference sequence). The CDR3 region is CASSGPRTSGSYEQYF. For the CDR3, the DNA is TGTGCCAGTAGTGGCCCGAGGACTAGCGGCTCCTACGAGCAGTACTTC. The complete variable domain, with remaining parts taken from reference TRBV19 and TRBJ2-7, reads DGGITQSPKYLFRKEGQNVTLSCEQNLNHDAMYWYRQDPGQGLRLIYYSQIVNDFQKGDIAEGYSVSREKKESFPLTVTSAQKNPTAFYLCASSGPRTSGSYEQYFGPGTRLTVT.

The chain couples TRBV5-1 to TRBJ2-5; tentatively, D is TRBD1 or TRBD2 (6 bases each). Trimming shortened V by 4 bases and J by 5 bases, and 18 bases separated the two germline ends. CDR1 is SGHRS and CDR2 is YFSETQ in the germline V gene. The CDR3 sequence is 15 residues long. Written as DNA, the CDR3 is TGCGCCAGCAGCCGCGGGGACATCTGGGGGGAGACCCAGTACTTC. Translating it yields CASSRGDIWGETQYF.